A single sample gave rise to the 24 T cell receptor beta chains below, sequenced in a study of T cell repertoires in cytomegalovirus infection. Antigen specificity for these receptors is unknown. In TCRdb, the reads were re-called with MiXCR into one record per CDR3 protein. Among approximately 910,000 distinct CDR3 sequences listed, roughly 30% were seen once. Sample: cultured CD8+ T cells from PBMCs, taken from culture after CMV antigen stimulation. Every receptor here comes from a human donor in good health (CMV status not recorded). Some clones in this sample may be carry-over from other donors' samples.

The V gene is TRBV5-6, the J gene TRBJ2-4; D ambiguous. This CDR3 contains 13 residues. Trimming pared 6 bases from V and 5 bases from J, leaving 12 bases between. Germline-derived CDR1 and CDR2 are SGHDT and YYEEEE. The CDR3 region is CASTMDRENIQYF. The CDR3 coding sequence is TGTGCCAGCACCATGGATCGAGAAAACATTCAGTACTTC.

The genes are TRBV7-2 and TRBJ2-3; 10 bases match TRBD2. The germline gives CDR1 SGHTA, CDR2 FQGNSA. This CDR3 region has 14 residues. The J segment lost 3 bases and the V segment lost 7 bases, leaving 4 bases of the junction unmatched. As DNA, the CDR3 is TGTGCCAGCAAAGCGGGGGGGGCGACAGATACGCAGTATTTT. It codes for CASKAGGATDTQYF.

In regard to this clonotype: The junction differs from germline at one of its ends, possibly a read error. CDR3 loop: CVSSALGRGFEKLFF. The CDR3 nucleotides read TGTGTCAGCAGCGCCCTGGGACGGGGGTTTGAAAAACTGTTTTTT. The J gene is TRBJ1-4, the V gene TRBV7-8, with a weak D call TRBD1 (5 bases). CDR1 is SGHVS, CDR2 FQNEAQ, per germline. This CDR3 has 15 residues.

This clonotype was observed at least ten times. The V and J genes are TRBV7-9 and TRBJ2-3, with 8 bases fitting TRBD2. Trimming cost V 0 bases and J 5 bases; bases outside gene matches: 4. The CDR3 is 15 amino acids. Germline V gene data show CDR1 as SEHNR and CDR2 as FQNEAQ (reference sequence). CDR3 coding DNA: TGTGCCAGCAGCTTAGCTAGCGGGGCCGGAGATACGCAGTATTTT. This gives the protein CASSLASGAGDTQYF.

The rearrangement joins TRBV7-6 to TRBJ2-2; TRBD1 aligns across 7 bases. CDR1 is SGHVS, CDR2 FNYEAQ, per germline. The trim removed 10 bases at V and 7 bases at J, leaving 12 bases unmatched. This CDR3 comprises 14 residues. DNA of the CDR3: TGTGCCAACAGTCCCGGGACAGACCTCGGGGAGCTGTTTTTT. Translating it yields CANSPGTDLGELFF.

The CDR3 DNA reads as TGTGCTAGTGGTTTGGACAGCATGAACACTGAAGCTTTCTTT. Encoded protein: CASGLDSMNTEAFF. The chain links TRBV12-5 to TRBJ1-1; D gene unclear. The length of the CDR3 is 14 residues. With 1 base removed from V and 0 bases from J, the gap between germline ends came to 6 bases. Germline V CDR1 and CDR2: LGHNT, FRNRAP.

This clonotype was detected a few times. The chain links TRBV5-4 to TRBJ2-2, with D perhaps matching TRBD1 (6 bases). Trimming shortened V by 3 bases and J by 5 bases, and 8 bases separated the two germline ends. The CDR3 sequence is 13 residues long. The germline V gene has CDR1 SGHNT and CDR2 YYREEE (reference sequence). CDR3 residues: CASSSQGTGELFF. The CDR3 nucleotides read TGTGCCAGCAGCTCACAGGGAACCGGGGAGCTGTTTTTT.

Many counts were recorded for this clonotype. The V gene is TRBV19, the J gene TRBJ2-1, with D hard to call. This CDR3 contains 15 residues. Germline V gives CDR1 LNHDA, CDR2 SQIVND (reference sequence). Trimming cost V 2 bases and J 0 bases, with 8 bases left between them. The CDR3 coding sequence is TGTGCCAGTAGTATATCTGGAAGCTCCTACAATGAGCAGTTCTTC. Its translation: CASSISGSSYNEQFF.

This sequence joins TRBV7-8 and TRBJ1-5, with D unresolved. V lost 3 bases to trimming and J lost 0 bases, with 9 bases between them. The CDR3 runs to 15 residues. Germline CDR1 and CDR2: SGHVS and FQNEAQ. CDR3 amino acids: CASSLSYSSNQPQHF. The DNA of the CDR3 is TGTGCCAGCAGCTTGAGTTATTCTAGCAATCAGCCCCAGCATTTT.

The chain has TRBV6-5 and TRBJ1-5; no clear D gene. The V and J ends lost 2 bases and 3 bases respectively, with 8 bases between them. The CDR3 is made up of 14 amino acids. CDR1 MNHEY and CDR2 SVGAGI come from the germline V gene. DNA of the CDR3: TGTGCCAGCAGTTACACCGGAGACAATCAGCCCCAGCATTTT. Its protein is CASSYTGDNQPQHF.

In this sample, this clonotype turned up a few times. The chain combines TRBV7-2 with TRBJ1-3; D remains ambiguous. CDR3 length equals 16 residues. Germline CDR1 SGHTA, CDR2 FQGNSA. V dropped 1 base and J dropped 1 base, with 11 bases sitting between them. CDR3 loop: CASSLDSLPSGNTIYF. The CDR3 bases are TGTGCCAGCAGCTTAGACTCCCTGCCTTCTGGAAACACCATATATTTT.

The chain joins TRBV12-3 or TRBV12-4 to TRBJ2-1; 16 bases are a match to TRBD2. V was pared by 6 bases and J by 3 bases, with 14 bases of the junction left unmatched. This CDR3 has 20 residues. CDR3 DNA: TGTGCCAGCAGAGATTCGCCGGGACTAGCGGGGGGGAGCTTCTACAATGAGCAGTTCTTC. It codes for CASRDSPGLAGGSFYNEQFF.

This clonotype occurred a few times. The rearrangement joins TRBV4-2 to TRBJ2-7, with TRBD1 matching 9 bases. There are 15 residues in the CDR3. V trimming: 3 bases; J trimming: 2 bases; junction bases outside the gene matches: 5. CDR1 is LGHNA and CDR2 is YNFKEQ in the germline V gene. CDR3 in amino acids: CASSQPGQGPYEQYF. The CDR3 DNA reads as TGTGCCAGCAGCCAGCCGGGACAGGGACCCTACGAGCAGTACTTC.

There are a few counts of this clonotype. The rearrangement links TRBV25-1 to TRBJ2-5; D remains unclear. Germline V gene sequence: CDR1 MGHDK, CDR2 SYGVNS. V was clipped by 5 bases and J by 5 bases, with 12 bases between them. There are 13 residues in the CDR3. CDR3 amino acids: CASSLRTAETQYF. The CDR3 DNA sequence: TGTGCCAGCAGTCTTCGTACAGCGGAGACCCAGTACTTC.

The CDR3 DNA sequence: TGTGCCACCTGCACGGATAATTCACCCCTCCACTTT. The encoded protein is CATCTDNSPLHF. The chain has TRBV15 and TRBJ1-6; D remains ambiguous. This CDR3 contains 12 residues. Germline V gene sequence: CDR1 LNHNV, CDR2 YYDKDF (reference sequence). The V end lost 8 bases, the J end lost 5 bases, and 7 bases lay between the germline ends.

In this sample, this clonotype turned up a few times. The rearrangement links TRBV6-1 to TRBJ1-6; D gene uncertain. Germline V gene data show CDR1 as MNHNS and CDR2 as SASEGT. Trimming shortened V by 8 bases and J by 4 bases, and 15 bases separated the two germline ends. The CDR3 covers 15 residues. The CDR3 region has the DNA TGTGCCAGCTTATTTAGGGTGGGATATAATTCACCCCTCCACTTT. It encodes CASLFRVGYNSPLHF.

J is TRBJ1-1 and V is TRBV12-3 or TRBV12-4; 7 nucleotides agree with TRBD1. The CDR3 has 19 amino acids. The trim removed 7 bases at V and 0 bases at J, leaving 20 bases unmatched. This chain's CDR3 is CASKPSGQSMLYMNTEAFF. In DNA form, the CDR3 reads TGTGCCAGCAAACCCTCGGGACAGTCCATGTTGTACATGAACACTGAAGCTTTCTTT.

This clonotype showed up just a few times. The chain couples TRBV24-1 to TRBJ2-3; a possible D gene is TRBD1 (6 bases). The CDR3 length is 19 residues. V was clipped by 3 bases and J by 1 base, with 22 bases between them. Germline CDR1 KGHDR, CDR2 SFDVKD. The CDR3 here is CATSDRIHHRDIRTDTQYF. The CDR3 bases are TGTGCCACCAGTGATAGGATTCACCACCGGGACATTCGCACAGATACGCAGTATTTT.

In its sample, this clonotype was seen a few times. The chain employs TRBV27 and TRBJ2-1; D is uncertain. Germline V CDR1 and CDR2: MNHEY, SMNVEV (reference sequence). V lost 5 bases, J lost 9 bases, and 17 bases lay in between. This CDR3 spans 14 amino acids. The CDR3 sequence is CASSGIGNPSEQFF. For the CDR3, the DNA is TGTGCCAGCAGTGGGATAGGGAACCCTTCTGAGCAGTTCTTC.

The sample holds many counts of this clonotype. The rearrangement links TRBV27 to TRBJ2-5, with TRBD2 as a possible D gene (5 bases). V was trimmed by 4 bases and J by 7 bases, leaving 16 bases between them. The germline V gene has CDR1 MNHEY and CDR2 SMNVEV (reference sequence). This CDR3 contains 14 residues. CDR3 sequence: CASSSGSGKGTQYF. CDR3 DNA sequence: TGTGCCAGCAGTTCGGGGTCGGGAAAAGGGACCCAGTACTTC.

This sequence joins TRBV14 and TRBJ1-2; no definite D call. The V gene's germline CDR1 is SGHDN and CDR2 FVKESK. The length of the CDR3 is 13 residues. V gave up 0 bases and J gave up 3 bases, with 5 bases separating them. This CDR3 reads CASSQDSYYGYTF. The CDR3 DNA reads TGTGCCAGCAGCCAAGACAGTTACTATGGCTACACCTTC.

This chain connects TRBV4-1 to TRBJ2-7, with unresolved D. The germline V gene encodes CDR1 MGHRA and CDR2 YSYEKL. The ends were cut back, 4 bases at V and 0 bases at J, with 10 bases in the middle. The CDR3 contains 14 residues. CDR3: CASSPVSSSYEQYV. The CDR3 bases are TGCGCCAGCAGCCCGGTCAGTTCCTCCTACGAGCAGTACGTC.

The table lists this clonotype with a few counts. The V gene is TRBV28, the J gene TRBJ2-1, with a tentative D call TRBD2 (5 bases). Looked up from germline, CDR1 is MDHEN and CDR2 is SYDVKM. The CDR3 spans 13 residues. V lost 4 bases and J lost 10, with 14 bases in between. The CDR3 protein is CASSSTDPGEQFF. The CDR3 coding sequence is TGTGCCAGCAGTTCCACCGATCCGGGAGAGCAGTTCTTC. The complete variable domain, with remaining parts taken from reference TRBV28 and TRBJ2-1, reads DVKVTQSSRYLVKRTGEKVFLECVQDMDHENMFWYRQDPGLGLRLIYFSYDVKMKEKGDIPEGYSVSREKKERFSLILESASTNQTSMYLCASSSTDPGEQFFGPGTRLTVL.

This clonotype was seen only a few times. The gene calls are TRBV5-1 and TRBJ2-3; TRBD1 matches 7 bases. Germline V gene lookup returns CDR1 SGHRS and CDR2 YFSETQ. CDR3 length: 15 amino acids. The ends lost 5 bases at V and 2 bases at J; junction bases unmatched: 8. The CDR3 region is CASRAPGQPTDTQYF. DNA for the CDR3: TGCGCCAGCAGGGCTCCGGGACAGCCCACAGATACGCAGTATTTT.